Listed here are 9 T cell receptor beta chains from one sample, sequenced in a study of vaccination and CD4 T cells after COVID-19. The treatment here: approximately nine-day PBMC culture with coronavirus spike peptide pools or control peptides (ViraFEST assay). What these receptors recognize is not known. The Oncomine TCR Beta short-read assay was applied to DNA of cultured CD4+ T cells. Each CDR3 protein is one row after TCRdb ran MiXCR on the PCR reads. The data hold about 18,000 distinct CDR3 sequences, with roughly half observed a single time. Sequencing used CD4+ T cells from blood, cultured in vitro. The receptor source for this set is a human donor who had recovered from COVID-19.

The chain has TRBV11-3 and TRBJ1-1, with D perhaps TRBD1 (6 bases). Trimming shortened V by 3 bases and J by 11 bases, and 13 bases separated the two germline ends. The germline gives CDR1 SGHNT, CDR2 YENEEA. The CDR3 is 12 residues long. Written as DNA, the CDR3 is TGTGCCAGCAGCTTCCCCGAGGGGGGGGCTTTCTTT. It yields the protein CASSFPEGGAFF.

In its sample, this clonotype was seen a few times. The chain employs TRBV7-2 and TRBJ1-6; D may be TRBD1 (5 bases). The CDR3 sequence is 12 residues long. The V end lost 10 bases, the J end lost 7 bases, and 11 bases lay between the germline ends. The germline V gene has CDR1 SGHTA and CDR2 FQGNSA. The CDR3 DNA reads TGTGCCACGGGACTTGGGAATTCACCCCTCCACTTT. Translating gives CATGLGNSPLHF.

The CDR3 here is CASSPQGQNTEAFF. The CDR3 nucleotides read TGTGCCAGCTCACCCCAAGGGCAGAACACTGAAGCTTTCTTT. V is TRBV18 and J is TRBJ1-1; D gene uncertain. The CDR3 consists of 14 residues. CDR1 is KGHSH, CDR2 LQKENI, per germline. Deletions cut 3 bases from V and 1 base from J, with 9 bases between.

This chain uses TRBV6-1 with TRBJ1-2; TRBD1 might be the D (6 bases). The germline V gene has CDR1 MNHNS and CDR2 SASEGT. The CDR3 totals 15 residues. The germline V and J ends were trimmed by 5 bases and 2 bases, with 15 bases remaining between them. The CDR3 coding sequence is TGTGCCAGCAGTCGACTCTGGACAGTAAACTATGGCTACACCTTC. This gives the protein CASSRLWTVNYGYTF.

The chain is built from TRBV6-4 and TRBJ2-1, with D tentatively TRBD2 (5 bases). The germline V gene encodes CDR1 MRHNA and CDR2 SNTAGT. The length of the CDR3 is 15 residues. V lost 6 bases and J lost 7, with 19 bases in between. For the CDR3, the DNA is TGTGCCAGCAGAAGGATGGGGATACCGGGGAATGAGCAGTTCTTC. It is translated as CASRRMGIPGNEQFF.

V and J are TRBV7-2 and TRBJ1-2, with TRBD1 matching over 9 bases. This CDR3 comprises 15 residues. J gave up 8 bases and V 2 bases, and 9 bases lay outside the gene matches. Per germline, CDR1 SGHTA and CDR2 FQGNSA. The CDR3 nucleotides read TGTGCCAGCAGCTTATCGGGACAGGGACTACAGGGCTACACCTTC. It is translated as CASSLSGQGLQGYTF.

The chain employs TRBV20-1 and TRBJ2-3; D is possibly TRBD2 (6 bases). The CDR3 is 16 residues long. Looked up from germline, CDR1 is DFQATT and CDR2 is SNEGSKA (reference sequence). Trimming removed 6 bases at V and 2 bases at J, with 21 bases between. The CDR3 sequence: CSACRGDWGTTDTQYF. The CDR3, as DNA: TGCAGTGCGTGCAGAGGGGACTGGGGGACCACAGATACGCAGTATTTT.

The gene calls are TRBV6-4 and TRBJ1-2; a possible D gene is TRBD1 (6 bases). Trimming removed 0 bases from V and 6 bases from J, with 17 bases in between. The CDR3 has 16 amino acids. Germline V CDR1 and CDR2: MRHNA, SNTAGT. The CDR3 region is CASSDSIIEGVNGYTF. As DNA, the CDR3 is TGTGCCAGCAGTGACTCGATAATTGAGGGGGTTAATGGCTACACCTTC.

Comments on this clonotype: The germline gene is not matched at one end of the junction; a read error may be the cause. The rearrangement uses TRBV7-2 and TRBJ1-6; D not resolved. The CDR3 is 19 amino acids. CDR1 is SGHTA, CDR2 FQGNSA, per germline. CDR3 residues: CASSLVSWEGRSYNSPLHF. CDR3 nucleotide sequence: TGTGCCAGCAGTTTAGTCAGTTGGGAGGGTCGCTCCTATAATTCACCCCTCCACTTT.